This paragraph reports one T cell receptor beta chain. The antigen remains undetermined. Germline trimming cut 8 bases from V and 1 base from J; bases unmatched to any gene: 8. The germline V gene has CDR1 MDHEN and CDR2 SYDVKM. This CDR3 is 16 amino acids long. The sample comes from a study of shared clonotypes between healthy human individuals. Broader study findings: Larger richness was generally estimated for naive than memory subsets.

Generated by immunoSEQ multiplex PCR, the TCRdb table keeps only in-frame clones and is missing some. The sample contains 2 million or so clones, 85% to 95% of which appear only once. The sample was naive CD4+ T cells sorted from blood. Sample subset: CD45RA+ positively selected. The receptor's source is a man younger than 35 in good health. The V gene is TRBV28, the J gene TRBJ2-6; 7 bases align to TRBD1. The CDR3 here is CASGGRGTSGANVLTF. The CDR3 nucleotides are TGTGCCAGCGGGGGCAGGGGGACATCTGGGGCCAACGTCCTGACTTTC.